This T cell receptor beta chain comes out of a study of blood T cell repertoires in COVID-19. Trimming took off 3 bases at V and 10 bases at J, with 14 bases between the two ends. The CDR3 is 14 amino acids. Per germline, CDR1 SGDLS and CDR2 YYNGEE. Here immunoSEQ multiplex PCR was the method, and the copy in TCRdb shows in-frame clones only, minus some. Here the sample spans over 250,000 clones, 89% being singletons. The chain carries TRBV9 and TRBJ1-6; D might be TRBD1 (6 bases). This clonotype originated in a man aged 50-59 years with acute or convalescent COVID-19. Sample: peripheral blood. The CDR3, as DNA: TGTGCCAGCAGCGCAGCGGAGGGGGGGTCACCCCTCCACTTT. Translating gives CASSAAEGGSPLHF.